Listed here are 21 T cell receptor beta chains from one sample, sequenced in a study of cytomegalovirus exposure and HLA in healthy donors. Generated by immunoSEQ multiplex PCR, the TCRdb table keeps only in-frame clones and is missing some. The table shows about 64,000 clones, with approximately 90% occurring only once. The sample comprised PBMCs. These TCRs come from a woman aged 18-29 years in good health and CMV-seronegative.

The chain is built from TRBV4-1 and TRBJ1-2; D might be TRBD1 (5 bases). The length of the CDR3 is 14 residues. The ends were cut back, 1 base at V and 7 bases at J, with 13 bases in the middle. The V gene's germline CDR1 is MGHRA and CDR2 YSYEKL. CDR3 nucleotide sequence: TGCGCCAGCAGCCAAGGGAGACAGTCGCGTGGCTACACCTTC. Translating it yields CASSQGRQSRGYTF.

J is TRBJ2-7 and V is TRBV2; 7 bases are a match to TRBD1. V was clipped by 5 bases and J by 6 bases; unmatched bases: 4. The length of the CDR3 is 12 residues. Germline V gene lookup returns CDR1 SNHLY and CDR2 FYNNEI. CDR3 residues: CASSPTGTEQYF. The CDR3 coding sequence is TGTGCCAGCAGTCCGACAGGGACCGAGCAGTACTTC. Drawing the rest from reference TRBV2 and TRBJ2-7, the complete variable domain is EPEVTQTPSHQVTQMGQEVILRCVPISNHLYFYWYRQILGQKVEFLVSFYNNEISEKSEIFDDQFSVERPDGSNFTLKIRSTKLEDSAMYFCASSPTGTEQYFGPGTRLTVT.

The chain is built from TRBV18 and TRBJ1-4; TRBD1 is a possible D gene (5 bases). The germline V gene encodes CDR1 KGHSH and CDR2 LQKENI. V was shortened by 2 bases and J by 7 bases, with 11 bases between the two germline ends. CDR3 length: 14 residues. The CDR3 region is CASSPGGASEKLFF. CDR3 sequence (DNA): TGTGCCAGCTCACCAGGAGGGGCTAGTGAAAAACTGTTTTTT.

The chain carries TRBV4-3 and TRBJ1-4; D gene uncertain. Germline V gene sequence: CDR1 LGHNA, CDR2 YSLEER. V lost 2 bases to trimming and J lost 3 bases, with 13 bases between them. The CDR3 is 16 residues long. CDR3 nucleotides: TGCGCCAGCAGCCAAACAACCACACGTTCTAATGAAAAACTGTTTTTT. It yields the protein CASSQTTTRSNEKLFF.

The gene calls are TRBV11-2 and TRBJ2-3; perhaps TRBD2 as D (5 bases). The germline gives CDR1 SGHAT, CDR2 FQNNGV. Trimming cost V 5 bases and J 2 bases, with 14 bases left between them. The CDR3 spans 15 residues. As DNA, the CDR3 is TGTGCCAGCAGCGAGGGCATGCGGAACACAGATACGCAGTATTTT. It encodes CASSEGMRNTDTQYF.

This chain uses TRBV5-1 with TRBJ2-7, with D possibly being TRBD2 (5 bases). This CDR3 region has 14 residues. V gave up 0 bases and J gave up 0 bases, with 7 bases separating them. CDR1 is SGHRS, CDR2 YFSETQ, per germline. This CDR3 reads CASSLATNSYEQYF. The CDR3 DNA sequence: TGCGCCAGCAGCTTGGCGACTAACTCCTACGAGCAGTACTTC. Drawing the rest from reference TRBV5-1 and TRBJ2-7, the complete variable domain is KAGVTQTPRYLIKTRGQQVTLSCSPISGHRSVSWYQQTPGQGLQFLFEYFSETQRNKGNFPGRFSGRQFSNSRSEMNVSTLELGDSALYLCASSLATNSYEQYFGPGTRLTVT.

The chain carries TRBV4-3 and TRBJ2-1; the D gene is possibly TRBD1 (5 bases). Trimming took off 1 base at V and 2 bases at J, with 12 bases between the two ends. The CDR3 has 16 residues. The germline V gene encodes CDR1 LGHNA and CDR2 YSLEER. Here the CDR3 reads CASSQVIDRPYNEQFF. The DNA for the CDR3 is TGCGCCAGCAGCCAAGTAATAGACAGACCCTACAATGAGCAGTTCTTC.

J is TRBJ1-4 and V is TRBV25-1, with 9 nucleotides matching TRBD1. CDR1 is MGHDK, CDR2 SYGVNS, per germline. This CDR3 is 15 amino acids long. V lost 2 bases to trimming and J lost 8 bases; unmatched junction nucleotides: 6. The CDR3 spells CASSEGDRVNEKLFF. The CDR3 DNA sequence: TGTGCCAGCAGTGAAGGGGACAGGGTTAACGAAAAACTGTTTTTT.

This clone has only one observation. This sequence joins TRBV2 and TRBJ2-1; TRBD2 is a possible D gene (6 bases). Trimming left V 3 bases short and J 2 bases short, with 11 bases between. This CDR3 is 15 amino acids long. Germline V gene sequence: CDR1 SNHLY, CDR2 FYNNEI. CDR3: CASSEQRVTYNEQFF. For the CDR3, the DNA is TGTGCCAGCAGTGAGCAGCGGGTGACCTACAATGAGCAGTTCTTC.

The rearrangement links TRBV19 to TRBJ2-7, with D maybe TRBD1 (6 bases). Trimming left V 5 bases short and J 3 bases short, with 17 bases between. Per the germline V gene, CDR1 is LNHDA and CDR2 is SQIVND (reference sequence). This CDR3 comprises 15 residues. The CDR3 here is CASSGGPGHLYEQYF. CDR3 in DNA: TGTGCCAGTAGTGGGGGTCCGGGACACCTCTACGAGCAGTACTTC.

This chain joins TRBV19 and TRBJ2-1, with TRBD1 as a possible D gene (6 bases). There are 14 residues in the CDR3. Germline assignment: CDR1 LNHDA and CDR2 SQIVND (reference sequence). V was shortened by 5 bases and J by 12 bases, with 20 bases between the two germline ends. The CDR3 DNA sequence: TGTGCCAGTAGTCTTTCCTCGGACAGCCGGGGGCAGTTCTTC. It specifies CASSLSSDSRGQFF. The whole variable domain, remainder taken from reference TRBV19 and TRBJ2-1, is DGGITQSPKYLFRKEGQNVTLSCEQNLNHDAMYWYRQDPGQGLRLIYYSQIVNDFQKGDIAEGYSVSREKKESFPLTVTSAQKNPTAFYLCASSLSSDSRGQFFGPGTRLTVL.

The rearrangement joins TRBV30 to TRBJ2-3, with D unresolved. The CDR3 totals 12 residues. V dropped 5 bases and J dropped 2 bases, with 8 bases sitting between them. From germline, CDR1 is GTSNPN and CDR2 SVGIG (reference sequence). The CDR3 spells CAWAISTDTQYF. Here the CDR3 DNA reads TGTGCCTGGGCTATATCCACAGATACGCAGTATTTT.

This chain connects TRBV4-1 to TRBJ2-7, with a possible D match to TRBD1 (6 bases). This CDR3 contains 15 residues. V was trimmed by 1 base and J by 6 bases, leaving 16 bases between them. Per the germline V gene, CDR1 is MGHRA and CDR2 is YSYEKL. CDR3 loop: CASSQVEQGTFEQYF. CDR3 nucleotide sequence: TGCGCCAGCAGCCAAGTCGAACAGGGTACGTTCGAGCAGTACTTC.

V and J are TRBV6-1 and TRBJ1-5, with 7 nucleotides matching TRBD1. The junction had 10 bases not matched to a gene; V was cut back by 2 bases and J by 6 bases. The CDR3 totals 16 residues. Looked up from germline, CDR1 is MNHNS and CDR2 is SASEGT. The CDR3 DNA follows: TGTGCCAGCAGTGAATTCGGCAACAGGGGAGGTCAGCCCCAGCATTTT. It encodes CASSEFGNRGGQPQHF.

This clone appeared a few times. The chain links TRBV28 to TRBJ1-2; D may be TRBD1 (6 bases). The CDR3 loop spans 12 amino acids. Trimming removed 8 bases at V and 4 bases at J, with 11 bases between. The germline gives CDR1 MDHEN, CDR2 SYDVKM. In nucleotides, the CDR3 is TGTGCCAGCGGGCAGGGGACCTATGGCTACACCTTC. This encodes CASGQGTYGYTF.

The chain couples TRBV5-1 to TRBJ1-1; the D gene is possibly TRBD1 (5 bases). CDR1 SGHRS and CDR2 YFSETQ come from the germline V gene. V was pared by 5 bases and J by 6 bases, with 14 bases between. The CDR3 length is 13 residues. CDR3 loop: CASRGQGFSEAFF. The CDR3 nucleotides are TGCGCCAGCAGAGGTCAGGGTTTTTCTGAAGCTTTCTTT.

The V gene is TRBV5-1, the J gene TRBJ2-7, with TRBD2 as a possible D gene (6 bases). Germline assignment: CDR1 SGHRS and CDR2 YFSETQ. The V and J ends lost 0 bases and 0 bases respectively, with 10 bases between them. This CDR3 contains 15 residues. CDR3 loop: CASSLAAGPSYEQYF. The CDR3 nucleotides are TGCGCCAGCAGCTTGGCTGCGGGACCCTCCTACGAGCAGTACTTC.

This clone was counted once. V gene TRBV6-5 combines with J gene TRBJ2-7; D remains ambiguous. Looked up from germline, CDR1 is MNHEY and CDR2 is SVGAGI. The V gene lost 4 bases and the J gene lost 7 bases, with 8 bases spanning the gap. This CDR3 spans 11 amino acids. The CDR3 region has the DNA TGTGCCAGCAGTTCGCAGATGGAGCAGTACTTC. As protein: CASSSQMEQYF.

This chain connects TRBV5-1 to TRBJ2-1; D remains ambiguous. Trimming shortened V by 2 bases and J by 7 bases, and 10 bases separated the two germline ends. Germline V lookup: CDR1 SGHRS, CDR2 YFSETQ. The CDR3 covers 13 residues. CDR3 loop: CASSFVIANEQFF. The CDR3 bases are TGCGCCAGCAGCTTTGTGATTGCGAATGAGCAGTTCTTC.

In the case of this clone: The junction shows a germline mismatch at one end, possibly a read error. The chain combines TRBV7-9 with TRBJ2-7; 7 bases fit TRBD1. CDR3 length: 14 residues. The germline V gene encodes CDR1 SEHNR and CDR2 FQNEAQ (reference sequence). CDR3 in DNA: TGTGCCAGCAGCTACTCCGGGACAGCCATAATCGAGGACTTC. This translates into CASSYSGTAIIEDF.

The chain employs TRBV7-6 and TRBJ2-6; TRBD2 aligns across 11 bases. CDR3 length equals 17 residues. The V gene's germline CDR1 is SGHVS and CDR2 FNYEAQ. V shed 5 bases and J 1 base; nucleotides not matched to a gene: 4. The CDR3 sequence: CASSGLAGGSGANVLTF. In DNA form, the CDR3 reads TGTGCCAGCAGCGGATTAGCGGGAGGGTCTGGGGCCAACGTCCTGACTTTC.